This TCR beta chain appears in the sequencing data of a study of OX40 agonist ivuxolimab in advanced cancers. Study context: Six ivuxolimab dose levels, 0.01 to 10 mg/kg, were given intravenously every 2 weeks. Recorded diagnoses for dose-escalation patients were hepatocellular carcinoma, melanoma, renal cell or head and neck cancer. Anti-PD-1, anti-PD-L1 or anti-CTLA-4 therapy given earlier was allowed, and over 35% had some.

The study sampled blood at baseline, cycle 4 day 1, and cycle 7 day 1. Repertoires were generated with immunoSEQ multiplex PCR, while TCRdb's copy carries only in-frame clones and drops some. The sample lists about 69,000 clones; roughly nine tenths were seen once. The V gene end was trimmed by 5 bases and the J gene end by 0 bases; junction bases not matched to a gene: 11. CDR1 and CDR2 (germline): SNHLY, FYNNEI. The CDR3 has 18 residues. Sequencing was performed on CD4+ or CD8+ T cells sorted from blood, taken in a trial of the OX40 agonist ivuxolimab. The chain recombines TRBV2 with TRBJ2-2; 8 bases map to TRBD1. The clonotype was recovered from an adult with an advanced solid tumor such as melanoma, head and neck, liver or kidney cancer. The DNA of the CDR3 is TGTGCCAGCAGTTTTCCCTTGACAGGGGACGCGAACACCGGGGAGCTGTTTTTT. Protein sequence: CASSFPLTGDANTGELFF.